This T cell receptor beta chain emerged from a study of T cells in localized non-small cell lung cancer. As regards this clone: Its matching antigen is unknown.

Germline values: CDR1 PRHDT, CDR2 FYEKMQ (reference sequence). The CDR3 contains 13 residues. The germline V and J ends were trimmed by 1 base and 8 bases, with 11 bases remaining between them. Clones were read by immunoSEQ multiplex PCR, and TCRdb kept only the in-frame ones, dropping some. This repertoire shows more than 100,000 clones, about 89% found once; its top ten account for over 1.5%. Study results and limitations: Longer overall survival was associated with a higher density of T cells in the blood. There were a median 57 of the top 100 tumor clones appearing in adjacent lung.

The chain joins TRBV13 to TRBJ1-1; TRBD1 might be the D (6 bases). The sample in question was peripheral blood, obtained before any cancer treatment. This TCR was recovered from a female donor older than 55 with stage I lung adenocarcinoma. CDR3 in DNA: TGTGCCAGCAGCTTAGACAGGGTCGGAGAAGCTTTCTTT. It encodes CASSLDRVGEAFF.